Here is one T cell receptor (beta chain) with its context. The sample belongs to a study of blood T cell repertoires in COVID-19. At the level of the study: The samples span acute and convalescent COVID-19 from the United States, Italy and Spain. From T cells, B-cell-depleted T cells, or PBMCs came the material, which was cDNA or gDNA.

Study processing details: It was from reference gene primer amplification that nucleated cell counts were estimated. The protocol was immunoSEQ multiplex PCR, while the TCRdb copy is restricted to in-frame clones and leaves out a portion. That table gives V, J and clone size, and the DNA gave D and trimming. The sample records over 100,000 clones, 70% to 85% being singletons. This CDR3 has 14 residues. The germline V gene has CDR1 MNHEY and CDR2 SVGAGI. Trimming removed 8 bases from V and 1 base from J, with 14 bases in between. This chain links TRBV6-5 with TRBJ1-1, with D hard to call. The source of this sequence is a woman in her seventies with acute or convalescent COVID-19. The specimen sequenced was peripheral blood. The CDR3 loop is CASSPTGENTEAFF. For the CDR3, the DNA is TGTGCCAGCTCCCCAACCGGGGAGAACACTGAAGCTTTCTTT.